What follows describes a single T cell receptor beta chain. Its target is not known. Its ends do not fully match the called genes, so a read error is possible. The CDR3 is made up of 17 amino acids. Germline lookup yields CDR1 MNHNS and CDR2 SASEGT. Only in-frame clones appear in the TCRdb table, and some are missing; sequencing was by immunoSEQ multiplex PCR. The sample records 4,000 to 5,000 clones, about 80% being singletons. This record belongs to a study of immune evolution from preneoplasia to lung adenocarcinoma. Findings and caveats of the study: Normal lung had the highest top T cell clone frequencies.

This receptor was obtained from a person aged 70 to 80 with lung adenocarcinoma. Input material: FFPE minimally invasive lung adenocarcinoma tissue. The V call is TRBV6-1, the J call TRBJ2-4; TRBD1 is a possible D gene (6 bases). In DNA, the CDR3 is TGTGCCAGCCGTGAAGAGCCCCAGGGGTACGCCAAAAACATTCAGTACTTC. Translated: CASREEPQGYAKNIQYF.